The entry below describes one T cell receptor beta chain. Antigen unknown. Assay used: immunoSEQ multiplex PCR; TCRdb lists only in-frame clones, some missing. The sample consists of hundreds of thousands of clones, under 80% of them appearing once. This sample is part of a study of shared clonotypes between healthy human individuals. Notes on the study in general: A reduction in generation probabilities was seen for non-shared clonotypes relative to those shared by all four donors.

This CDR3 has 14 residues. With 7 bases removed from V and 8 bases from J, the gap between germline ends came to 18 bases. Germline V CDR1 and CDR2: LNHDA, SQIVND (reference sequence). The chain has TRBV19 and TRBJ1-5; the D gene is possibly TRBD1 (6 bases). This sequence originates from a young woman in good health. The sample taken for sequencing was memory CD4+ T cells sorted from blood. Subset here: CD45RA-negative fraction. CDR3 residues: CASNARGRVEPQHF. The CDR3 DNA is TGTGCCAGTAACGCGCGGGGGCGTGTTGAGCCCCAGCATTTT.